These T cell receptor beta chains were read from a single sample in a study of blood T cell repertoires in COVID-19. TCRdb keeps only in-frame clones here, not all; method: immunoSEQ multiplex PCR. The sample has approximately 190,000 clones; roughly four fifths are singletons. The sequencing sample was made of peripheral blood. Receptors were obtained from a middle-aged woman with acute or convalescent COVID-19. CDR3s include the opening cysteine and the closing phenylalanine or tryptophan. D genes are given only for firm matches. Only some rows state a clone size, as once, few, many or a class for expanded clones.

d_call	clone_size	v_call	j_call	cdr3_nt	cdr3_aa
NA	NA	TRBV5-4	TRBJ2-1	TGTGCCAGCAGGGAGGGGACAGACAATGAGCAGTTCTTC	CASREGTDNEQFF
NA	NA	TRBV10-3	TRBJ2-2	TGTGCCATCCAAGCCAGGGATTCGATTCACACCGGGGAGCTGTTTTTT	CAIQARDSIHTGELFF
NA	NA	TRBV27	TRBJ2-2	TGTGCCAGCAGTTTAATGGCGGGGGCGCTCAACACCGGGGAGCTGTTTTTT	CASSLMAGALNTGELFF
TRBD2	once	TRBV7-2	TRBJ2-1	TGTGCCAGCAGCTTAGTGGGCGGGAGCCGGGGCAATGAGCAGTTCTTC	CASSLVGGSRGNEQFF
NA	NA	TRBV2	TRBJ2-3	TGTGCCAGCAGTGGCCAGGGTACAGATACGCAGTATTTT	CASSGQGTDTQYF
NA	once	TRBV5-1	TRBJ1-2	TGCGCCAGCAGCTTGGTAGGGGAGGGCTATGGCTACACCTTC	CASSLVGEGYGYTF
NA	once	TRBV5-1	TRBJ2-3	TGCGCCAGCAGCTTGGCCCTGGACAGTAGCACAGATACGCAGTATTTT	CASSLALDSSTDTQYF
NA	NA	TRBV9	TRBJ2-7	TGTGCCAGCAGCGTAGATGGCAGGGCCGTCTACGAGCAGTACTTC	CASSVDGRAVYEQYF
TRBD1	NA	TRBV12-3/TRBV12-4	TRBJ1-2	TGTGCCAGCAGTTTTGGGACAGACTATGGCTACACCTTC	CASSFGTDYGYTF
TRBD1	NA	TRBV7-2	TRBJ2-1	TGTGCCACCGTGAGGACAGGCTCCTACAATGAGCAGTTCTTC	CATVRTGSYNEQFF
TRBD1	few	TRBV7-9	TRBJ2-7	TGTGCCAGCAGCTTAGTCGGTAGAGCAGGGGGCCTCGAGCAGTACTTC	CASSLVGRAGGLEQYF
NA	NA	TRBV2	TRBJ1-4	TGTGCCAGCACGGAAGCCCGTAATGAAAAACTGTTTTTT	CASTEARNEKLFF
TRBD1	NA	TRBV6-1	TRBJ1-2	TGTGCCAGCAGTGATCTCTGGACAGGCTATGGCTACACCTTC	CASSDLWTGYGYTF
NA	NA	TRBV30	TRBJ2-7	TGTGCCTGGGAGGACATAATATCCTACGAGCAGTACTTC	CAWEDIISYEQYF
TRBD1	NA	TRBV5-8	TRBJ2-3	TGTGCCAGCAGCTGGGGAAGGGGGCCATCCACAGATACGCAGTATTTT	CASSWGRGPSTDTQYF
NA	NA	TRBV28	TRBJ1-4	TGTGCCACCCAGGTCCTCGAAAAACTGTTTTTT	CATQVLEKLFF
NA	NA	TRBV19	TRBJ2-3	TGTGCCAGTACTCCCGGATACGGGACAGATACGCAGTATTTT	CASTPGYGTDTQYF
NA	NA	TRBV5-1	TRBJ2-7	TGCGCCAGCAGCGTAACATTTACGGAGGCCAGGAGTTACGAGCAGTACTTC	CASSVTFTEARSYEQYF
TRBD1	NA	TRBV5-4	TRBJ2-3	TGTGCCAGCAGCTTGGTAGGGGGCCCAGATACGCAGTATTTT	CASSLVGGPDTQYF
TRBD2	once	TRBV5-4	TRBJ2-1	TGTGCGACTAGCCGAAGTTTTTACAATGAGCAGTTCTTC	CATSRSFYNEQFF
TRBD2	NA	TRBV7-2	TRBJ2-7	TGTGCCAGCAGCTTAGTCGCGGCGGGGGGCCGCGACGAGCAGTACTTC	CASSLVAAGGRDEQYF
TRBD2	NA	TRBV4-1	TRBJ2-1	TGCGCCAGCAGCCAAACCGGGGGGGGGTTGAATGAGCAGTTCTTC	CASSQTGGGLNEQFF
NA	NA	TRBV12-3/TRBV12-4	TRBJ2-7	TGTGCCAGCAGTTTAAATATCTACGAGCAGTACTTC	CASSLNIYEQYF
TRBD2	few	TRBV27	TRBJ2-7	TGTGCCAGCGGATGGAGGGACTACTACGAGCAGTACTTC	CASGWRDYYEQYF
TRBD1	NA	TRBV2	TRBJ1-2	TGTGCCAGCAGAGGACAGGTAGAGGGCTACACCTTC	CASRGQVEGYTF
TRBD1	NA	TRBV6-6	TRBJ2-3	TGTGCCAGCAGGGGGCTACAGGGGTCGGCAGATACGCAGTATTTT	CASRGLQGSADTQYF
NA	NA	TRBV6-5	TRBJ1-2	TGTGCCAGCAGTTACAGGGGTCTGATTCCTAACTATGGCTACACCTTC	CASSYRGLIPNYGYTF
NA	NA	TRBV30	TRBJ1-3	TGTGCCTGGAGTTCGTTTTCTGGAAACACCATATATTTT	CAWSSFSGNTIYF
TRBD1	NA	TRBV7-3	TRBJ2-5	TGTGCCAGCAGCAGGGACAGAGGAGAGACCCAGTACTTC	CASSRDRGETQYF
NA	NA	TRBV19	TRBJ2-5	TGTGCCAGTAGTATTCGCAGGATGAAGGAGACCCAGTACTTC	CASSIRRMKETQYF
TRBD1	NA	TRBV28	TRBJ1-6	TGTGCCAGCAGTCCAGACAGGGGAGAAGGATCACCCCTCCACTTT	CASSPDRGEGSPLHF
NA	NA	TRBV5-1	TRBJ1-1	TGCGCCAGCAGCTTAGGGCCCCTGGGGGGGGTCATGAACACTGAAGCTTTCTTT	CASSLGPLGGVMNTEAFF
NA	NA	TRBV4-1	TRBJ1-1	TGCGCCAGCAGCCAAGACCTAGAAGCTTTCTTT	CASSQDLEAFF
NA	NA	TRBV2	TRBJ1-5	TGTGCCAGCAGTGATCGGTTCGGGCAGCCCCAGCATTTT	CASSDRFGQPQHF
TRBD1	NA	TRBV9	TRBJ2-7	TGTGCCAGCAGCACGGACAGGACCAACGAGCAGTACTTC	CASSTDRTNEQYF
NA	NA	TRBV28	TRBJ2-7	TGTGCCAGCAGTTTATCCCTGCAGGGTCAAAAGTCCTACGAGCAGTACTTC	CASSLSLQGQKSYEQYF
NA	NA	TRBV5-1	TRBJ1-5	TGCGCCAGCAGCGAACAAGGGGCAACAAATCAGCCCCAGCATTTT	CASSEQGATNQPQHF
NA	many	TRBV30	TRBJ1-3	TGTGCCTGGAGTAGTACAGGGGGAAACACCATATATTTT	CAWSSTGGNTIYF
NA	once	TRBV24-1	TRBJ2-3	TGTGCCACCAGGACAGGAGGAGCGGGAATTGATACGCAGTATTTT	CATRTGGAGIDTQYF
TRBD1	NA	TRBV19	TRBJ2-2	TGTGCCAGTAGTATTGGCGACAGGGAAACCGGGGAGCTGTTTTTT	CASSIGDRETGELFF
NA	NA	TRBV5-1	TRBJ2-7	TGCGCCAGCAGCATACGGACAGCCGCCTACGAGCAGTACTTC	CASSIRTAAYEQYF
TRBD1	NA	TRBV3-1/TRBV3-2	TRBJ1-2	TGTGCCAGCAGCCAAACTAGACAGGGGATTTTCTATGGCTACACCTTC	CASSQTRQGIFYGYTF
NA	NA	TRBV29-1	TRBJ1-1	TGCAGCACACAACCTTGGAGAGGTATGAACACTGAAGCTTTCTTT	CSTQPWRGMNTEAFF
TRBD1	few	TRBV6-5	TRBJ1-2	TGTGCCAGCAGTTACTTACAGGGGGTTGGTGGCTACACCTTC	CASSYLQGVGGYTF
NA	NA	TRBV11-2	TRBJ1-4	TGTGCCAGCAGCTTTGGAACAGGAGCTAATGAAAAACTGTTTTTT	CASSFGTGANEKLFF
NA	NA	TRBV7-9	TRBJ1-3	TGTGCCAGCAGCTCCACGTGGGGGCTTAAGTCTGGAAACACCATATATTTT	CASSSTWGLKSGNTIYF
NA	NA	TRBV7-8	TRBJ2-1	TGTGCCAGCAGCCTACAGGGTGAGCAGTTCTTC	CASSLQGEQFF
NA	NA	TRBV6-5	TRBJ1-5	TGTGCCAGCGCCGCGGGCAATAGCAATCAGCCCCAGCATTTT	CASAAGNSNQPQHF
TRBD2	NA	TRBV5-4	TRBJ2-7	TGTGCCAGCAGCTTGTCCCTTTTAGGTGGCGGGGGCTCCTACGAGCAGTACTTC	CASSLSLLGGGGSYEQYF
NA	NA	TRBV18	TRBJ2-3	TGTGCCAGCTCACGTAGCGAGCATGCAGATACGCAGTATTTT	CASSRSEHADTQYF
NA	NA	TRBV6-2/TRBV6-3	TRBJ2-1	TGTGCCAGCAGTTACCGCATAGCAGAGGGCTCCTACAATGAGCAGTTCTTC	CASSYRIAEGSYNEQFF
NA	NA	TRBV4-2	TRBJ2-7	TGTGCCAGCAGCCAAGTGGTGGACTGGGACTCCTACGAGCAGTACTTC	CASSQVVDWDSYEQYF